The rows below give T cell receptor beta chains drawn from one sample of a study of long-term antiretroviral therapy in people with HIV. Measured with immunoSEQ multiplex PCR; TCRdb has only the in-frame clones, and not every one. The table includes nearly 20,000 clones, about 80% detected once. The sample in question was unsorted PBMCs, obtained 0.2 years after starting antiretroviral therapy. The receptors originated from a woman in her 40s with HIV. Both conserved end residues are part of each CDR3. D genes are given only for firm matches. Only some rows state a clone size, as once, few, many or a class for expanded clones.

TRBV5-1,-,-,15,TRBJ1-1,CASSGGPLINTEAFF,TGCGCCAGCAGCGGGGGGCCCTTAATTAACACTGAAGCTTTCTTT
TRBV4-1,-,TRBD1,14,TRBJ2-7,CASSLNRGHYEQYF,TGCGCCAGCAGCCTAAACAGGGGCCACTACGAGCAGTACTTC
TRBV5-4,-,-,14,TRBJ2-7,CASSLGAALYEQYF,TGTGCCAGCAGCTTAGGGGCCGCCCTTTACGAGCAGTACTTC
TRBV6-5,-,-,15,TRBJ1-3,CASSLRRTTGNTIYF,TGTGCCAGCAGTTTACGTAGGACAACTGGAAACACCATATATTTT
TRBV12-5,-,TRBD1,14,TRBJ1-5,CASGPDRGHQPQHF,TGTGCTAGTGGTCCGGACAGGGGACATCAGCCCCAGCATTTT
TRBV5-4,-,-,17,TRBJ1-1,CASSNGQREWKNTEAFF,TGTGCCAGCAGCAACGGACAGAGGGAATGGAAGAACACTGAAGCTTTCTTT
TRBV14,-,TRBD1,15,TRBJ2-1,CASTPMGRGRNEQFF,TGTGCCAGCACCCCGATGGGCAGGGGGAGAAATGAGCAGTTCTTC
TRBV30,-,-,13,TRBJ2-1,CAWSTRVNNEQFF,TGTGCCTGGAGTACCAGGGTTAACAATGAGCAGTTCTTC
TRBV27,few,-,12,TRBJ1-1,CASSLGNTEAFF,TGTGCCAGCAGTTTGGGGAACACTGAAGCTTTCTTT
TRBV21-1,-,-,18,TRBJ1-6,CASSKAVEGVTLLSPLHF,TGTGCCAGCAGCAAAGCGGTTGAGGGCGTGACCCTCCTCTCACCCCTCCACTTT
TRBV5-1,-,TRBD1,16,TRBJ2-2,CASSSTLGQGIGELFF,TGCGCCAGCAGCTCAACCCTAGGACAGGGAATCGGGGAGCTGTTTTTT
TRBV5-1,-,TRBD2,18,TRBJ2-5,CASSVGLAGGLVAETQYF,TGCGCCAGCAGCGTGGGACTAGCGGGAGGGCTGGTGGCGGAGACCCAGTACTTC
TRBV7-6,-,-,14,TRBJ1-3,CASSRGTAGNTIYF,TGTGCCAGCAGCCGCGGGACCGCAGGAAACACCATATATTTT
TRBV10-2,-,-,13,TRBJ1-5,CASRGVGNQPQHF,TGCGCCAGCAGGGGGGTCGGCAATCAGCCCCAGCATTTT
TRBV6-5,-,-,14,TRBJ2-7,CASSYPGRGYEQYF,TGTGCCAGCAGTTACCCGGGACGGGGCTACGAGCAGTACTTC
TRBV6-5,-,-,14,TRBJ2-5,CASSYYRAQETQYF,TGTGCCAGCAGTTACTACAGGGCCCAAGAGACCCAGTACTTC
TRBV30,once,-,16,TRBJ1-6,CAWSALTGRRRKPLHF,TGTGCCTGGAGTGCCCTGACCGGGCGGAGGAGGAAACCCCTCCACTTT
TRBV21-1,-,-,16,TRBJ2-3,CASSTGGALSTDTQYF,TGTGCCAGCAGCACGGGGGGCGCGTTGAGCACAGATACGCAGTATTTT
TRBV15,-,TRBD1,15,TRBJ1-2,CATSRNRGQNYGYTF,TGTGCCACCAGCAGAAACAGGGGGCAGAACTATGGCTACACCTTC
TRBV7-9,-,TRBD1,15,TRBJ2-1,CASSEQLGTAHEGIF,TGTGCCAGCAGCGAACAACTTGGGACAGCCCATGAGGGGATCTTC
TRBV4-3,-,-,17,TRBJ2-2,CASSQAPGGVRGGELFF,TGCGCCAGCAGCCAAGCGCCGGGCGGGGTAAGAGGCGGGGAGCTGTTTTTT
TRBV7-6,-,-,16,TRBJ1-1,CASSLRLMEGYTEAFF,TGTGCCAGCAGCTTAAGACTCATGGAAGGGTACACTGAAGCTTTCTTT
TRBV4-1,-,-,15,TRBJ2-7,CASSQESQTIYEQYF,TGCGCCAGCAGCCAAGAAAGCCAGACGATCTACGAGCAGTACTTC
TRBV7-2,-,-,13,TRBJ1-2,CASSFGGTLGYTF,TGTGCCAGCAGCTTTGGGGGGACTCTGGGCTACACCTTC